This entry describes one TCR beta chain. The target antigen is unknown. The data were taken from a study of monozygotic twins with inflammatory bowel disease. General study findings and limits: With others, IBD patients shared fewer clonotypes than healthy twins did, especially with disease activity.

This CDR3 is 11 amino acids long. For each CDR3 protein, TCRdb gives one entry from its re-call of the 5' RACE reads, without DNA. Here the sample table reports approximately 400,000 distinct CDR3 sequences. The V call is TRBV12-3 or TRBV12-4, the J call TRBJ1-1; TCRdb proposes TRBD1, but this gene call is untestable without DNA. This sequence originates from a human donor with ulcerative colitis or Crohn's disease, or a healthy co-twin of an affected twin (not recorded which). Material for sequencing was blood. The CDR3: CASSSAARAFF.